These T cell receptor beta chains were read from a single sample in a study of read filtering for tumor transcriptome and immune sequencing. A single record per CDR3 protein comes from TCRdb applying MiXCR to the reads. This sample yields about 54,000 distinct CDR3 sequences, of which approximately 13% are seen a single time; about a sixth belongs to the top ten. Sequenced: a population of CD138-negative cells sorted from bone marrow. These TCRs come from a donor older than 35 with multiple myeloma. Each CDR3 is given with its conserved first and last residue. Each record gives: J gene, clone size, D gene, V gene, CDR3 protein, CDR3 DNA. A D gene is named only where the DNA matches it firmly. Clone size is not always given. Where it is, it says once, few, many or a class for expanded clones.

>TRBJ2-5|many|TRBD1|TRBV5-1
CASSRQGETQYF
TGCGCCAGCTCCCGACAGGGGGAGACCCAGTACTTC
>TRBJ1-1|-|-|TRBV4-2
CASSQVEGFSEAFF
TGTGCCAGCAGCCAAGTAGAAGGTTTTTCTGAAGCTTTCTTT
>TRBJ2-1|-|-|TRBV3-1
CASSQDLSTSYNEQFF
TGTGCCAGCAGCCAAGATTTGTCTACTAGCTACAATGAGCAGTTCTTC
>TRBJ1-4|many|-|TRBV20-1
CSARDLKGSNEKLFF
TGCAGTGCTAGAGATCTAAAGGGATCTAATGAAAAACTGTTTTTT
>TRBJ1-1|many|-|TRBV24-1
CATSAGIRNTEAFF
TGTGCCACCAGCGCAGGGATTAGGAACACTGAAGCTTTCTTT
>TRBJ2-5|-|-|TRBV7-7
CASSLTSYGAQYF
TGTGCCAGCAGCTTAACCAGCTATGGGGCCCAGTACTTC
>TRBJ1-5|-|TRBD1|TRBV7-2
CASSSPDRGYNQPQHF
TGTGCCAGCAGCTCCCCTGACAGGGGTTACAATCAGCCCCAGCATTTT
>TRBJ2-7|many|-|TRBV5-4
CASSSHRFYEQYF
TGTGCCAGCAGCTCTCACAGGTTTTACGAGCAGTACTTC
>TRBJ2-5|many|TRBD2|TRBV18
CASSRALAGPETQYF
TGTGCCAGCTCACGCGCACTAGCGGGGCCAGAGACCCAGTACTTC
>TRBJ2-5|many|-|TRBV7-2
CASSLASPILTTETQYF
TGTGCCAGCAGCTTAGCCAGCCCGATACTTACAACGGAGACCCAGTACTTC
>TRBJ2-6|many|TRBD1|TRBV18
CASSPTGTGVSGANVLTF
TGTGCCAGCTCACCAACCGGGACAGGAGTCTCTGGGGCCAACGTCCTGACTTTC
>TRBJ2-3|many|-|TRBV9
CASTIGPDTDTQYF
TGTGCCAGCACCATCGGTCCCGACACAGATACGCAGTATTTT
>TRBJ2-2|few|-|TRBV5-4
CASSSGGLNTGELFF
TGTGCCAGCAGCTCAGGGGGGTTGAACACCGGGGAGCTGTTTTTT
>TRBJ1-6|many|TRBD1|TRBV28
CASIPGQGLPLHF
TGTGCCAGCATTCCTGGACAGGGCCTGCCCCTCCACTTT
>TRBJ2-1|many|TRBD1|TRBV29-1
CSVSAGTGTSGQFF
TGCAGCGTTTCCGCCGGGACAGGGACGTCTGGGCAGTTCTTC
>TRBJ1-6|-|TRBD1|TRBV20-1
CSAREPGRGRNSPLHF
TGCAGTGCTAGAGAGCCAGGCAGGGGGAGAAATTCACCCCTCCACTTT
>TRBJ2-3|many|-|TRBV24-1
CATSDLRDNRDTQYF
TGTGCCACCAGTGATTTGCGGGATAATAGGGATACGCAGTATTTT
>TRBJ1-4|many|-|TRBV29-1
CSVAWTVTNEKLFF
TGCAGCGTTGCCTGGACTGTAACTAATGAAAAACTGTTTTTT
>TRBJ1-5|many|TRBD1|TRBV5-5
CASSSTGVGNQPQHF
TGTGCCAGCAGCTCAACAGGGGTGGGCAATCAGCCCCAGCATTTT
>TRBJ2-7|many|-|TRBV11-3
CASSLATYYEQYF
TGTGCCAGCAGCTTAGCCACTTACTACGAGCAGTACTTC
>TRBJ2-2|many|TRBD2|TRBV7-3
CASSSPRTSGGGGELFF
TGTGCCAGCAGCTCCCCCCGGACTAGCGGGGGAGGCGGGGAGCTGTTTTTT
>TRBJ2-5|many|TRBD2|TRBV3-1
CASRGTSGRETQYF
TGTGCCAGCAGAGGGACTAGCGGGAGAGAGACCCAGTACTTC
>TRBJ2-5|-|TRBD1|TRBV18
CASSPPGGTGGEETQYF
TGTGCCAGCTCACCACCGGGCGGGACAGGGGGCGAAGAGACCCAGTACTTC
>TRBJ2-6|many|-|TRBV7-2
CASSLDRRSGANVLTF
TGTGCCAGCAGCCTAGACAGGAGGTCTGGGGCCAACGTCCTGACTTTC
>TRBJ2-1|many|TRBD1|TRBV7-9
CASSSGDRDRAYNEQFF
TGTGCCAGCAGCTCCGGCGACCGGGACAGGGCTTACAATGAGCAGTTCTTC
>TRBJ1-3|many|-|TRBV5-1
CASSLAGLDSGNTIYF
TGCGCCAGCAGCTTGGCTGGGTTGGACTCTGGAAACACCATATATTTT
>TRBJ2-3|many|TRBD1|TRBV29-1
CSVDYGGLGQGSTDTQYF
TGCAGCGTTGATTACGGGGGGTTGGGACAGGGGAGCACAGATACGCAGTATTTT
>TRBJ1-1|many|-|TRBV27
CASIGENTEAFF
TGTGCCAGCATCGGGGAGAACACTGAAGCTTTCTTT
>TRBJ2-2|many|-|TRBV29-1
CSVVDTMGGELFF
TGCAGCGTGGTTGACACAATGGGTGGGGAGCTGTTTTTT
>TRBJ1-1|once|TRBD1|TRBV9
CVSSAQGGLGTEAFF
TGTGTCAGCAGCGCCCAGGGGGGCCTAGGCACTGAAGCCTTCTTT
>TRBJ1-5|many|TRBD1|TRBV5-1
CASSPGQGAVGQPQHF
TGCGCCAGCAGCCCCGGACAGGGGGCTGTAGGTCAGCCCCAGCATTTT
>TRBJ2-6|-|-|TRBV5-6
CASSLERAGANVLTF
TGTGCCAGCAGCTTGGAGAGGGCTGGGGCCAACGTCCTGACTTTC
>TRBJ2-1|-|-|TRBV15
CATSNEGGRQFF
TGTGCCACCAGCAACGAGGGGGGCCGGCAGTTCTTC
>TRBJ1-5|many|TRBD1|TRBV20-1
CSAGTGQGSEPQHF
TGCAGTGCTGGGACGGGACAGGGGTCGGAGCCCCAGCATTTT
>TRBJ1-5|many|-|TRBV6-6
CATDPSNQPQHF
TGTGCCACGGACCCGAGCAATCAGCCCCAGCATTTT
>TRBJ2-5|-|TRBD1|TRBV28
CASSLIGGAETQYF
TGTGCCAGCAGTTTGATAGGGGGCGCAGAGACCCAGTACTTC
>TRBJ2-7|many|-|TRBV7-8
CASSLAPSGPGTEQYF
TGTGCCAGCAGCTTAGCGCCCTCGGGACCCGGGACCGAGCAGTACTTC
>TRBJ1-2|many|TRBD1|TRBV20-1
CSARQGGGYGYTF
TGCAGTGCTCGACAGGGAGGGGGCTATGGCTACACCTTC
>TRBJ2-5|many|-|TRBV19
CASSPRLQETQYF
TGTGCCAGTAGTCCCCGACTTCAAGAGACCCAGTACTTC
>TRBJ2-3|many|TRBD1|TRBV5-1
CASSDRDRGSDTQYF
TGCGCCAGCAGCGACCGGGACAGGGGGTCAGATACGCAGTACTTT
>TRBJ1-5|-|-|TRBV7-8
CASSERGISNQPQHF
TGCGCCAGCAGTGAACGGGGAATTAGCAATCAGCCCCAGCATTTT
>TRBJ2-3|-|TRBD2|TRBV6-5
CASTIRGSGGANTQYF
TGTGCCAGCACCATACGGGGAAGCGGGGGGGCTAATACGCAGTATTTT
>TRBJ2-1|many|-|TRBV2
CASTKNEGGGKNEQFF
TGTGCCAGCACCAAAAATGAGGGGGGGGGAAAAAATGAGCAGTTCTTC
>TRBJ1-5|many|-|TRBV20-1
CSARELSQPQHF
TGCAGTGCTAGAGAGCTAAGTCAGCCCCAGCATTTT
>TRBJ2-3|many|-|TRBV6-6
CASGSGSTDTQYF
TGTGCCAGCGGGTCCGGGAGCACAGATACGCAGTATTTT
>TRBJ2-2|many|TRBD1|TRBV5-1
CASSRSGTGTTGELFF
TGCGCCAGCAGCCGATCCGGGACAGGGACCACCGGGGAGCTGTTTTTT